These 19 T cell receptor beta chains were sequenced from one sample in a study of memory CD4+ T cells and cytomegalovirus serostatus. The sort gate was single viable CD3+CD4+CD8-CD45RO+ cells for memory CD4+ T cells. Generated by immunoSEQ multiplex PCR, the TCRdb table keeps only in-frame clones and is missing some. Of approximately 46,000 clones in the sample, 60% to 80% are singletons; the top ten hold 0.5% to 0.65%. The sequenced material came from memory CD4+ T cells from blood. These receptors came from an adult in good health and CMV-seronegative.

As to this clone: The junction departs from germline at one end; a sequencing error may be responsible. The chain carries TRBV27 and TRBJ2-1; 10 bases agree with TRBD1. Germline values: CDR1 MNHEY, CDR2 SMNVEV (reference sequence). The length of the CDR3 is 19 residues. The CDR3 nucleotides are TGTGCCAGCAGTTTAAGGGGGACAGGGGCGAGAAATTCCTTCAATGAGCAGTTCTTC. Protein: CASSLRGTGARNSFNEQFF.

Written as DNA, the CDR3 is TGTGCCAGCAGCCACACGTCATGGGGAGAAACTGGAAACACCATATATTTT. Translated: CASSHTSWGETGNTIYF. This rearrangement joins TRBV7-9 to TRBJ1-3; no reliable D call. CDR1 SEHNR and CDR2 FQNEAQ come from the germline V gene (reference sequence). The CDR3 sequence is 17 residues long. Between the trimmed V and J ends, which lost 5 bases and 2 bases, there was a span of 19 bases.

This chain uses TRBV7-9 with TRBJ1-2; D is undetermined. This CDR3 has 14 residues. Germline CDR1 SEHNR, CDR2 FQNEAQ (reference sequence). V lost 4 bases, J lost 0 bases, and 9 bases lay in between. The CDR3 loop is CASSSSGANYGYTF. For the CDR3, the DNA is TGTGCCAGCAGCTCCAGTGGAGCTAACTATGGCTACACCTTC.

The J gene is TRBJ1-1, the V gene TRBV7-2, with D hard to call. The germline V gene has CDR1 SGHTA and CDR2 FQGNSA. Trimming pared 0 bases from V and 1 base from J, leaving 6 bases between. There are 14 residues in the CDR3. CDR3 sequence reads: CASSLASANTEAFF. DNA for the CDR3: TGTGCCAGCAGCTTAGCGTCAGCGAACACTGAAGCTTTCTTT.

The chain combines TRBV5-6 with TRBJ1-2; TRBD1 matches 7 bases. Germline V CDR1 and CDR2: SGHDT, YYEEEE. This CDR3 is built from 14 residues. The V and J ends lost 2 bases and 4 bases, in that order; junction bases with no gene match: 5. This CDR3 is CASSLDRASYGYTF. Written as DNA, the CDR3 is TGTGCCAGCAGCTTAGACAGGGCCAGCTATGGCTACACCTTC.

Concerning this clone: This may arise from a read error, as a much more abundant clone is one base away. The sample carries other DNA sequences with the same CDR3. This chain uses TRBV27 with TRBJ1-5; D ambiguous. The CDR3 runs to 11 residues. Germline V CDR1 and CDR2: MNHEY, SMNVEV (reference sequence). The V gene lost 8 bases and the J gene lost 1 base, with 3 bases spanning the gap. The CDR3 region is CASGSNQPQHF. The CDR3 DNA sequence: TGTGCCAGCGGGAGCAATCAGCCCCAGCATTTT.

The gene calls are TRBV9 and TRBJ2-5; 7 bases line up with TRBD1. The CDR3 sequence is 16 residues long. The trim removed 3 bases at V and 5 bases at J, leaving 13 bases unmatched. CDR1 and CDR2 (germline): SGDLS, YYNGEE. The CDR3 DNA follows: TGTGCCAGCAGCGCCACCGGGACAGACGGTCCGGAGACCCAGTACTTC. Translation: CASSATGTDGPETQYF. Full variable domain (missing parts from reference TRBV9 and TRBJ2-5): DSGVTQTPKHLITATGQRVTLRCSPRSGDLSVYWYQQSLDQGLQFLIQYYNGEERAKGNILERFSAQQFPDLHSELNLSSLELGDSALYFCASSATGTDGPETQYFGPGTRLLVL.

The chain carries TRBV13 and TRBJ1-2; D gene unclear. The CDR3 is 13 amino acids. V lost 1 base and J lost 4, with 7 bases in between. Germline V gives CDR1 PRHDT, CDR2 FYEKMQ (reference sequence). For the CDR3, the DNA is TGTGCCAGCAGCTTAGAGGCAGGCTATGGCTACACCTTC. Its translation is CASSLEAGYGYTF.

The V and J genes are TRBV4-1 and TRBJ2-5; 7 positions agree with TRBD2. Germline CDR1 is MGHRA and CDR2 is YSYEKL. V dropped 0 bases and J dropped 1; count of bases not matched to a gene: 5. The CDR3 totals 16 residues. The CDR3 sequence is CASSQDPPGGQETQYF. The CDR3 DNA is TGCGCCAGCAGCCAAGATCCACCGGGAGGCCAAGAGACCCAGTACTTC.

The rearrangement links TRBV29-1 to TRBJ1-5; possibly TRBD1 for D (5 bases). V lost 4 bases and J 6 bases, leaving 10 bases between the germline ends. This CDR3 is 12 amino acids long. Germline V gene data show CDR1 as SQVTM and CDR2 as ANQGSEA. The CDR3 spells CSVAGQGQPQHF. The DNA for the CDR3 is TGCAGCGTTGCAGGGCAGGGTCAGCCCCAGCATTTT. The full variable domain, rest sourced from reference TRBV29-1 and TRBJ1-5, is SAVISQKPSRDICQRGTSLTIQCQVDSQVTMMFWYRQQPGQSLTLIATANQGSEATYESGFVIDKFPISRPNLTFSTLTVSNMSPEDSSIYLCSVAGQGQPQHFGDGTRLSIL.

The rearrangement uses TRBV13 and TRBJ1-2, with TRBD1 matching 7 bases. The CDR3 is 17 residues long. Germline V gives CDR1 PRHDT, CDR2 FYEKMQ (reference sequence). J was trimmed by 1 base and V by 0 bases; bases with no gene match: 8. The CDR3 spells CASSLGDRQGNNYGYTF. For the CDR3, the DNA is TGTGCCAGCAGCTTAGGGGACAGACAGGGCAATAACTATGGCTACACCTTC.

The genes are TRBV4-3 and TRBJ2-2; perhaps TRBD2 as D (6 bases). This CDR3 comprises 15 residues. Trimming removed 0 bases at V and 6 bases at J, with 11 bases between. The germline gives CDR1 LGHNA, CDR2 YSLEER. Written as DNA, the CDR3 is TGCGCCAGCAGCCAAGAGGAGGGGATCCCCGGGGAGCTGTTTTTT. It yields the protein CASSQEEGIPGELFF.

Only a few counts were recorded for this clone. CDR3 residues: CASSERDRVNYGYTF. In DNA form, the CDR3 reads TGTGCCAGCAGTGAGAGGGACAGGGTCAACTATGGCTACACCTTC. The chain carries TRBV6-1 and TRBJ1-2, with TRBD1 matching 9 bases. This CDR3 is 15 amino acids long. After removal of 3 bases from V and 2 bases from J, the junction contained 4 bases not matched to a gene. Germline V lookup: CDR1 MNHNS, CDR2 SASEGT.

This clone appeared a single time. The chain joins TRBV7-2 to TRBJ1-5, with unresolved D. The germline V gene encodes CDR1 SGHTA and CDR2 FQGNSA. Trimming stripped 1 base from V and 7 bases from J, with 8 bases between. CDR3 length: 13 amino acids. In nucleotides, the CDR3 is TGTGCCAGCAGCTTAGGAGATGAGCAGCCCCAGCATTTT. This sequence encodes CASSLGDEQPQHF.

The chain uses TRBV4-1 and TRBJ2-3; D remains unclear. Germline V gene data show CDR1 as MGHRA and CDR2 as YSYEKL. This CDR3 has 18 amino acids. V was cut by 0 bases and J by 1 base, with 17 bases left in between. CDR3 amino acids: CASSQEPRQVVRTDTQYF. As DNA, the CDR3 is TGCGCCAGCAGCCAAGAACCCCGGCAGGTAGTCCGCACAGATACGCAGTATTTT.

This chain uses TRBV5-1 with TRBJ1-2; D is ambiguous. Germline V lookup: CDR1 SGHRS, CDR2 YFSETQ. Trimming took off 1 base at V and 1 base at J, with 17 bases between the two ends. The CDR3 totals 17 residues. The DNA for the CDR3 is TGCGCCAGCAGCTTGTCTACCTTGAATGCCGTTAACTATGGCTACACCTTC. This gives the protein CASSLSTLNAVNYGYTF.

The chain combines TRBV4-3 with TRBJ2-2; no reliable D call. The CDR3 sequence is 14 residues long. Germline V CDR1 and CDR2: LGHNA, YSLEER. The ends were cut back, 3 bases at V and 6 bases at J, with 11 bases in the middle. As DNA, the CDR3 is TGCGCCAGCAGCCAGGGTTCAGACTCCGGGGAGCTGTTTTTT. Its translation: CASSQGSDSGELFF.

V gene TRBV15 combines with J gene TRBJ2-2; 10 bases map to TRBD2. V was clipped by 0 bases and J by 9 bases; unmatched bases: 7. This CDR3 is built from 16 residues. In germline, CDR1 is LNHNV, CDR2 YYDKDF (reference sequence). The CDR3 nucleotides read TGTGCCACCAGCAGAGATGCAGCGGGGGGGCCCCGGGAGCTGTTTTTT. Translation: CATSRDAAGGPRELFF.

This clone was observed a few times. The chain carries TRBV28 and TRBJ1-5, with D possibly TRBD1 on 6 matching bases. This CDR3 has 16 residues. Trimming stripped 3 bases from V and 2 bases from J, with 14 bases between. Germline loops: CDR1 MDHEN, CDR2 SYDVKM. CDR3 residues: CASSFWRGEGNQPQHF. Here the CDR3 DNA reads TGTGCCAGCAGTTTTTGGAGGGGGGAAGGCAATCAGCCCCAGCATTTT.